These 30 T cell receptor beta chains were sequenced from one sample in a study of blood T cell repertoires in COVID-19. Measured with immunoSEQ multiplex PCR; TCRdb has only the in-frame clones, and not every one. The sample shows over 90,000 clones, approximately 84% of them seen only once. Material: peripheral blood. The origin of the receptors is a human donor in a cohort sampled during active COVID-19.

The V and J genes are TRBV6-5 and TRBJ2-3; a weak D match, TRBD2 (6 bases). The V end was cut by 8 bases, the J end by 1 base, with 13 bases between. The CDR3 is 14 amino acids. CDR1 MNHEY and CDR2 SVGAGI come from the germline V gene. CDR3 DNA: TGTGCCAGCGCGGGGACCTGGGGCACAGATACGCAGTATTTT. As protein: CASAGTWGTDTQYF.

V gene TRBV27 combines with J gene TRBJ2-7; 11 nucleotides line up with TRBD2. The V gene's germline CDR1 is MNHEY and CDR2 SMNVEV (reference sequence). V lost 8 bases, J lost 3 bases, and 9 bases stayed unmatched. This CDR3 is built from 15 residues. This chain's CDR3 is CASGVTSGRGYEQYF. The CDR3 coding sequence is TGTGCCAGCGGGGTAACTAGCGGGAGAGGCTACGAGCAGTACTTC.

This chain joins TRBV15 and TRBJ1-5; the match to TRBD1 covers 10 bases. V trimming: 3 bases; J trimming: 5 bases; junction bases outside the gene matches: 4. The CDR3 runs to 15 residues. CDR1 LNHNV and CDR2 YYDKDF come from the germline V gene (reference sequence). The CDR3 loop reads CATSRAGTGDQPQHF. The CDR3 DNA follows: TGTGCCACCAGCAGGGCCGGGACAGGGGATCAGCCCCAGCATTTT.

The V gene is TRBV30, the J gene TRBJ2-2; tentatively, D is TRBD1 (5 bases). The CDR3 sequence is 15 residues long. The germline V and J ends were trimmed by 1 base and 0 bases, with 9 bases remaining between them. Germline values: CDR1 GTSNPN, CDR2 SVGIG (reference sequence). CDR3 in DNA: TGTGCCTGGAGTGGAGAGGACACGAACACCGGGGAGCTGTTTTTT. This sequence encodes CAWSGEDTNTGELFF.

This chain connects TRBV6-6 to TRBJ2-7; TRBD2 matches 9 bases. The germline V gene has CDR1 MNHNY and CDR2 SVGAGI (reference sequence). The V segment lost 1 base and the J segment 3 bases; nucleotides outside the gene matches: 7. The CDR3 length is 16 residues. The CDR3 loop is CASSYWAGGTGYEQYF. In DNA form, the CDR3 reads TGTGCCAGCAGTTACTGGGCGGGAGGGACCGGCTACGAGCAGTACTTC.

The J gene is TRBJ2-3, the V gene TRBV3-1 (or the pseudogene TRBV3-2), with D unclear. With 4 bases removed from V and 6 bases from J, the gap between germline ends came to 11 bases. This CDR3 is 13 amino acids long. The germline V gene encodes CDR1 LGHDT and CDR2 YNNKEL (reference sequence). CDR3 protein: CASSPKWSDTQYF. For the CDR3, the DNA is TGTGCCAGCAGCCCGAAATGGAGTGATACGCAGTATTTT.

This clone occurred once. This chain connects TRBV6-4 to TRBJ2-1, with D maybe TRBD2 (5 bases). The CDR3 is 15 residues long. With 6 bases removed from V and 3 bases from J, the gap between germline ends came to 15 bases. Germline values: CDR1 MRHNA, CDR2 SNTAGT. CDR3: CASSANADFYNEQFF. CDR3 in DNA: TGTGCCAGCAGCGCCAACGCGGACTTCTACAATGAGCAGTTCTTC.

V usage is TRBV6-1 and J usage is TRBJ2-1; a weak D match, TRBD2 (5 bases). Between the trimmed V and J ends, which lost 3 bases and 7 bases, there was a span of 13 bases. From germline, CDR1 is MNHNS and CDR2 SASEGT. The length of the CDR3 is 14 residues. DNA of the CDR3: TGTGCCAGCAGTGATAGTTCGCGCGGGAATGAGCAGTTCTTC. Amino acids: CASSDSSRGNEQFF.

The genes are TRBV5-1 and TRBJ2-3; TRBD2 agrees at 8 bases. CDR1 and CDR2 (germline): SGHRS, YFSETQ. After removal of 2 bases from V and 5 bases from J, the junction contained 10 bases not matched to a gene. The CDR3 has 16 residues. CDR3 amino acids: CASSFFAGGSGDTQYF. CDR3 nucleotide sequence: TGCGCCAGCAGCTTCTTCGCGGGAGGCTCCGGAGATACGCAGTATTTT.

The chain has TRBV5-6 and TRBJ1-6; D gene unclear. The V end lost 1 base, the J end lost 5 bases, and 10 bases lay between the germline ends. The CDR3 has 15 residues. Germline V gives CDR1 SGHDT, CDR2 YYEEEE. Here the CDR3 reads CASSLLPSDNSPLHF. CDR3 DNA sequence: TGTGCCAGCAGCTTGTTACCGTCAGATAATTCACCCCTCCACTTT.

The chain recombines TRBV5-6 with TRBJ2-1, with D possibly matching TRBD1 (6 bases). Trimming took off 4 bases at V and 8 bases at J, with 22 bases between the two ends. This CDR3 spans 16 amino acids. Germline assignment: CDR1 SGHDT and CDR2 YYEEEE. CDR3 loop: CASSLVDSTYTDEQFF. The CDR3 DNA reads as TGTGCCAGCAGCCTCGTGGACAGTACTTATACCGATGAGCAGTTCTTC.

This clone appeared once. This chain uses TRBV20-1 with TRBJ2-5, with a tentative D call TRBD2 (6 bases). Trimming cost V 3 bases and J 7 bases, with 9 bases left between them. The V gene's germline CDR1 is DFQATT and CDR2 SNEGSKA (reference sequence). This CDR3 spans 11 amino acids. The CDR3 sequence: CSARGGGTQYF. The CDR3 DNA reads TGCAGTGCTAGGGGGGGAGGGACCCAGTACTTC.

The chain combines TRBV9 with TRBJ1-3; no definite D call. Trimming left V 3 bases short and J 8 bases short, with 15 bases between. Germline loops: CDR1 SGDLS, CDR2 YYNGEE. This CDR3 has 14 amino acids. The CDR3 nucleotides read TGTGCCAGCAGCGCCCAGGTTGTGGGTGACACCATATATTTT. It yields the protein CASSAQVVGDTIYF.

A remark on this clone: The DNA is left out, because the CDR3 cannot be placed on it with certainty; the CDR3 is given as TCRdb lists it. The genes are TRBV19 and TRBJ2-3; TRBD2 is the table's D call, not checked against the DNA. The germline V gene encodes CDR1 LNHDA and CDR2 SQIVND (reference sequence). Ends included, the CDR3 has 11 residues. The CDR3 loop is CASTSGDTQYF.

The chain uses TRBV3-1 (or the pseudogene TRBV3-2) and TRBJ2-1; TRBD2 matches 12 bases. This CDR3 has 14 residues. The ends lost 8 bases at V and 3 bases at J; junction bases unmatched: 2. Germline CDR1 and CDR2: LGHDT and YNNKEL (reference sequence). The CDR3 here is CASATSGSYNEQFF. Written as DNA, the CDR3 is TGTGCCAGCGCGACTAGCGGGAGCTACAATGAGCAGTTCTTC.

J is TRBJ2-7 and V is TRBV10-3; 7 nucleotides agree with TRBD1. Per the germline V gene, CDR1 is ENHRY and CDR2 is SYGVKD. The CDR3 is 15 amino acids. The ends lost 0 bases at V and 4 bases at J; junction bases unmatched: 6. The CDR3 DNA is TGTGCCATCAGTGAGTCGGCGACAGGGTCATACGAGCAGTACTTC. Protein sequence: CAISESATGSYEQYF.

The CDR3 region is CASSALAGGQEQFF. CDR3 sequence (DNA): TGTGCCAGCAGTGCCCTAGCGGGGGGGCAGGAGCAGTTCTTC. The chain joins TRBV6-4 to TRBJ2-1; 12 nucleotides match TRBD2. Germline V gene sequence: CDR1 MRHNA, CDR2 SNTAGT. The CDR3 totals 14 residues. V trimming: 4 bases; J trimming: 10 bases; junction bases outside the gene matches: 5.

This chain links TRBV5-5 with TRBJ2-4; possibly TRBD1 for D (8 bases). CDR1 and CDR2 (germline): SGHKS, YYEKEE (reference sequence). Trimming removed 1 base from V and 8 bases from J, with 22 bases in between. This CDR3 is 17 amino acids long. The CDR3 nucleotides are TGTGCCAGCAGCTTGCCAGGGACAGGACTAGGAGGGGACATTCAGTACTTC. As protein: CASSLPGTGLGGDIQYF.

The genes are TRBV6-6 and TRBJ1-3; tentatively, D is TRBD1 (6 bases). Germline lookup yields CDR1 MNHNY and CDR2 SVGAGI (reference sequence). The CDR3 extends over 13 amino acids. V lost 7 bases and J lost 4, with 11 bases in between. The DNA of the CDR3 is TGTGCCAGCACCCAGGACAGAGGAAACACCATATATTTT. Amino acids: CASTQDRGNTIYF.

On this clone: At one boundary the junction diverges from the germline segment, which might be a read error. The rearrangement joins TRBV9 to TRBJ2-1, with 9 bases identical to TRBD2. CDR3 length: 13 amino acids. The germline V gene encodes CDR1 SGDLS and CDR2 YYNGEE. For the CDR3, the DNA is TGTGCCAGCAGCGTAAGTAGCGGGAGTGAGGAGTTCTTC. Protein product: CASSVSSGSEEFF.

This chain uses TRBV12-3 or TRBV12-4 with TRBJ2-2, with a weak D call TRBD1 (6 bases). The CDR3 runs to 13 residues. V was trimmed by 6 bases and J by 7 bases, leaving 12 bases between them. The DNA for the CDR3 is TGTGCCAGCAGGGCACAGGGTGTCGGGGAGCTGTTTTTT. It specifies CASRAQGVGELFF.

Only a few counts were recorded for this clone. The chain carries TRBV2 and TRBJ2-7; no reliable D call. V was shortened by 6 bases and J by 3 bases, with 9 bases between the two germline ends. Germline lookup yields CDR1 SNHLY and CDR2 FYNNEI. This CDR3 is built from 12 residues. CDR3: CASRPRFYEQYF. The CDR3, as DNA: TGTGCCAGCAGACCCAGGTTCTACGAGCAGTACTTC.

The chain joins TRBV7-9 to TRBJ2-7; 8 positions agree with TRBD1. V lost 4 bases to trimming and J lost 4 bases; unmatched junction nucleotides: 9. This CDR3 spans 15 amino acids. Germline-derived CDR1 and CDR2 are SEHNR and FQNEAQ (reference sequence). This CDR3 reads CASSSPRDRIYEQYF. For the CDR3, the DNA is TGTGCCAGCAGCTCGCCCCGGGACAGGATTTACGAGCAGTACTTC.

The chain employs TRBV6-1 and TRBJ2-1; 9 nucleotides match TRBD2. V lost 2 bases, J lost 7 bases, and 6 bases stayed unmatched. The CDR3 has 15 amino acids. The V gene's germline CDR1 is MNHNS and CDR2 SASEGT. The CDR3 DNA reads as TGTGCCAGCAGTGAACCCTTAGCGGGAGATAATGAGCAGTTCTTC. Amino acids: CASSEPLAGDNEQFF.

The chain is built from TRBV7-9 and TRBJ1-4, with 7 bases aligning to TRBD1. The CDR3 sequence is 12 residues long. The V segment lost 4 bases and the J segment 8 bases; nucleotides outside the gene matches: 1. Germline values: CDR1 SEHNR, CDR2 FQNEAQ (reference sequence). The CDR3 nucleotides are TGTGCCAGCAGCTGGGGACAGGAAAAACTGTTTTTT. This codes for CASSWGQEKLFF.

CDR3 in DNA: TGTGCCAGCAGCTTAGAAAGCACGAATAACTATGGCTACACCTTC. Residues: CASSLESTNNYGYTF. V and J are TRBV7-2 and TRBJ1-2; D is unresolved. V lost 1 base and J lost 1, with 10 bases in between. The germline V gene has CDR1 SGHTA and CDR2 FQGNSA. The CDR3 is 15 amino acids.

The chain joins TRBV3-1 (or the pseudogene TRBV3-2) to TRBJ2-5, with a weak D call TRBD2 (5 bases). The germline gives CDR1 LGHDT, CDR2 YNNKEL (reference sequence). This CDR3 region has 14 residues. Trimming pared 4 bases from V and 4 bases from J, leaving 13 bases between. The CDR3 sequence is CASSRPSGGETQYF. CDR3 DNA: TGTGCCAGCAGCCGCCCATCAGGAGGAGAGACCCAGTACTTC.

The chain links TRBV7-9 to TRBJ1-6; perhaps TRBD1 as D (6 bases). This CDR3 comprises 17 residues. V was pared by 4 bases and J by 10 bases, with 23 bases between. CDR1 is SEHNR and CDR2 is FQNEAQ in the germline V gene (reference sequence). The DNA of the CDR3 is TGTGCCAGCAGCTCAATTGCCGGGACATCAAAGTGGTCACCCCTCCACTTT. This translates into CASSSIAGTSKWSPLHF.

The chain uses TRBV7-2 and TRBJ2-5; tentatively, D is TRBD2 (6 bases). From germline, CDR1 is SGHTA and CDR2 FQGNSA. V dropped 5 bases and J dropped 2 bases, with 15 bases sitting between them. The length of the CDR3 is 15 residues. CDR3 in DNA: TGTGCCAGCAGCCAGTTGGGCGGGGAGCAAGAGACCCAGTACTTC. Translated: CASSQLGGEQETQYF.

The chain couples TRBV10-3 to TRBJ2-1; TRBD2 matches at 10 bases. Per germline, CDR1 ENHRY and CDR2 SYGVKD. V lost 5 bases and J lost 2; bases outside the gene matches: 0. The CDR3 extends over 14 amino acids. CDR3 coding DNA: TGTGCCATCAGTAGCGGGGGGGCCTACAATGAGCAGTTCTTC. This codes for CAISSGGAYNEQFF.